This T cell receptor beta chain appears in the sequencing data of a study of cytomegalovirus exposure and HLA in healthy donors. The PCR made use of 60 Vbeta and 13 Jbeta primers. Data came from immunoSEQ multiplex PCR; TCRdb stores just in-frame clones and leaves some out. The repertoire holds some 130,000 clones, roughly three quarters seen once, with approximately 0.9% in the top ten. This CDR3 comprises 12 residues. Germline V gene data show CDR1 as MDHEN and CDR2 as SYDVKM. V was cut by 4 bases and J by 5 bases, with 8 bases left in between. Broader study findings: Common viral pathogens were later found to be apparently linked to several of the most significant clusters.

Concerning this clone itself: The antigen is not known.

This clonotype was obtained from a woman aged 55 to 70 in good health and CMV-seronegative. The rearrangement uses TRBV28 and TRBJ1-1; D remains unclear. The sequenced sample consisted of PBMCs. The chain's CDR3 is CASSSRRTEAFF. Here the CDR3 DNA reads TGTGCCAGCAGTTCCCGGCGGACTGAAGCTTTCTTT. The full variable domain, with the rest looked up from reference TRBV28 and TRBJ1-1, is DVKVTQSSRYLVKRTGEKVFLECVQDMDHENMFWYRQDPGLGLRLIYFSYDVKMKEKGDIPEGYSVSREKKERFSLILESASTNQTSMYLCASSSRRTEAFFGQGTRLTVV.